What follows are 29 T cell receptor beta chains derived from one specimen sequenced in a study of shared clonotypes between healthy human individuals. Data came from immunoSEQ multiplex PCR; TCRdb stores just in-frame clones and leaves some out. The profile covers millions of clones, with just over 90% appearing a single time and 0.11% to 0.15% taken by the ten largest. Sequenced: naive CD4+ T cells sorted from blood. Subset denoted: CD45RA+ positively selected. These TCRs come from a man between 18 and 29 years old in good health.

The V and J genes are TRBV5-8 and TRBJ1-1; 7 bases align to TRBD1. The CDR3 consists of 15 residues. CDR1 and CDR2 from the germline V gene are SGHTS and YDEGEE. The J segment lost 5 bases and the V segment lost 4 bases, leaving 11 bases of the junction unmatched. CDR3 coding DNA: TGTGCCAGCAGCCCAGGACCACAGGGGTGGACTGAAGCTTTCTTT. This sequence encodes CASSPGPQGWTEAFF.

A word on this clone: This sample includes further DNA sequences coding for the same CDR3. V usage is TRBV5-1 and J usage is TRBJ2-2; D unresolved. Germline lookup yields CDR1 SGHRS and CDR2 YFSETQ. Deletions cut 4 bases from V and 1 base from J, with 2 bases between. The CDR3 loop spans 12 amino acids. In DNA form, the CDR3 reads TGCGCCAGCAGCAAGAACACCGGGGAGCTGTTTTTT. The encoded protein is CASSKNTGELFF.

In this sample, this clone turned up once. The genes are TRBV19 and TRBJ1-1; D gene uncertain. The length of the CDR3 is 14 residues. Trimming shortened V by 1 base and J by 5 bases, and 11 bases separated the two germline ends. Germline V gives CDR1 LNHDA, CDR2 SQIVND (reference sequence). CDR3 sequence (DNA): TGTGCCAGTAGTATAGTGGGGATTAGGACTGAAGCTTTCTTT. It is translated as CASSIVGIRTEAFF.

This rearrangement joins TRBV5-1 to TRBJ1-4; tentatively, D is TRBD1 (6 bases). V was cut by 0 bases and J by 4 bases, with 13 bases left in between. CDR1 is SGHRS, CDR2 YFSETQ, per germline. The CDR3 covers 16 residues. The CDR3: CASSLGLDRLNEKLFF. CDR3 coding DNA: TGCGCCAGCAGCTTGGGGCTAGACAGGCTTAATGAAAAACTGTTTTTT.

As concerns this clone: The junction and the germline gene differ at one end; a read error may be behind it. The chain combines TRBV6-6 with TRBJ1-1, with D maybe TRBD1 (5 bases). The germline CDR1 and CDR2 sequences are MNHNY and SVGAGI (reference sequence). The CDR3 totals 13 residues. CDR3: CAGRKQGNTEAFF. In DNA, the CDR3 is TGTGCCGGCAGGAAGCAGGGTAACACTGAAGCTTTCTTT.

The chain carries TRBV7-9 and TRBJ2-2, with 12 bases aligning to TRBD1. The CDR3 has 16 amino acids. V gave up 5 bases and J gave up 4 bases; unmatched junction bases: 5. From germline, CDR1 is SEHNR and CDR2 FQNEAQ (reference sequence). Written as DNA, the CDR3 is TGTGCCAGCAGCCGGGACAGGGGGCGAGGCACCGGGGAGCTGTTTTTT. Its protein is CASSRDRGRGTGELFF.

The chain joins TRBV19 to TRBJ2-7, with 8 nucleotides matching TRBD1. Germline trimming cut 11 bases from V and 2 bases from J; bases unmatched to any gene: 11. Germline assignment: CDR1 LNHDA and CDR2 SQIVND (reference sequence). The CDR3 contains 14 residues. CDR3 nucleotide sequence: TGTGCCTGTTCTAGGACAGGGAACCCCTACGAGCAGTACTTC. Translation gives CACSRTGNPYEQYF.

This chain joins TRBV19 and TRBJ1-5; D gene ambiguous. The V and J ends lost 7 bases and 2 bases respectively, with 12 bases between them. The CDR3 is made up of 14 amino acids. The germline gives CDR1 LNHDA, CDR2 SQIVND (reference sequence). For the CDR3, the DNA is TGTGCCAGTACCGACAACGGTGGCAATCAGCCCCAGCATTTT. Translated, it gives CASTDNGGNQPQHF. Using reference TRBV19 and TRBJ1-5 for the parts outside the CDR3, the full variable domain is DGGITQSPKYLFRKEGQNVTLSCEQNLNHDAMYWYRQDPGQGLRLIYYSQIVNDFQKGDIAEGYSVSREKKESFPLTVTSAQKNPTAFYLCASTDNGGNQPQHFGDGTRLSIL.

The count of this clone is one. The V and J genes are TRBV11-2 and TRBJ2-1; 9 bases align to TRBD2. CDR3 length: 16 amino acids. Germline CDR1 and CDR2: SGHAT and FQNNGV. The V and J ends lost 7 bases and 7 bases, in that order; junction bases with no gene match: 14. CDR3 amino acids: CASTLTGAGGPNEQFF. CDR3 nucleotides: TGTGCCAGCACCCTAACCGGGGCGGGGGGGCCAAATGAGCAGTTCTTC. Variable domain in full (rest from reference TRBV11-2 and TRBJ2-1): EAGVAQSPRYKIIEKRQSVAFWCNPISGHATLYWYQQILGQGPKLLIQFQNNGVVDDSQLPKDRFSAERLKGVDSTLKIQPAKLEDSAVYLCASTLTGAGGPNEQFFGPGTRLTVL.

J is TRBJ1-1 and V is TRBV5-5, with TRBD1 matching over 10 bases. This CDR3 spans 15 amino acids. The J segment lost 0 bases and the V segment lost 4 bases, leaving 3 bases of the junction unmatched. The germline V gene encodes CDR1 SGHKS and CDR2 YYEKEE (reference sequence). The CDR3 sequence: CASSEGTGVNTEAFF. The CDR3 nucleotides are TGTGCCAGCAGCGAGGGGACAGGGGTGAACACTGAAGCTTTCTTT.

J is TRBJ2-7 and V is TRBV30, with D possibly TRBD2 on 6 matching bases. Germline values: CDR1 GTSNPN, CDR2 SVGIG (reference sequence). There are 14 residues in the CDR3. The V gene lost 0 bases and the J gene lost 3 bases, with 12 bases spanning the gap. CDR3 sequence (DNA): TGTGCCTGGAGTGTGTCCGGTAGCGGCTACGAGCAGTACTTC. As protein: CAWSVSGSGYEQYF.

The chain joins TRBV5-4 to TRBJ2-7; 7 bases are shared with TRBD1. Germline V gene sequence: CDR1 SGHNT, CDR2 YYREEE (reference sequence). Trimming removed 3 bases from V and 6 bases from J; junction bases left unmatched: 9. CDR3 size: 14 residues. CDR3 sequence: CASSSEGQKFEQYF. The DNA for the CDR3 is TGTGCCAGCAGCTCAGAGGGACAGAAGTTCGAGCAGTACTTC.

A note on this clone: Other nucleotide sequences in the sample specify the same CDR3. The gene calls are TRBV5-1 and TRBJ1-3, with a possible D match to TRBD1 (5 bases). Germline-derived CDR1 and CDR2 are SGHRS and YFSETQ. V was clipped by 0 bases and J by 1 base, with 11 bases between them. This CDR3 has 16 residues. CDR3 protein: CASSLVGQGSGNTIYF. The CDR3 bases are TGCGCCAGCAGCTTGGTAGGGCAGGGTTCTGGAAACACCATATATTTT. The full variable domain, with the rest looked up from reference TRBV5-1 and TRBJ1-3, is KAGVTQTPRYLIKTRGQQVTLSCSPISGHRSVSWYQQTPGQGLQFLFEYFSETQRNKGNFPGRFSGRQFSNSRSEMNVSTLELGDSALYLCASSLVGQGSGNTIYFGEGSWLTVV.

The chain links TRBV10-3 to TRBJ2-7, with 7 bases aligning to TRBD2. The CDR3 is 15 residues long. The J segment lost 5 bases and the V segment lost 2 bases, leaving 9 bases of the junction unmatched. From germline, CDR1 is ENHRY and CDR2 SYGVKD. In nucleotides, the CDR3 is TGTGCCATCAGTGAGACGCACGGCGGGAGTAACGAGCAGTACTTC. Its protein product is CAISETHGGSNEQYF.

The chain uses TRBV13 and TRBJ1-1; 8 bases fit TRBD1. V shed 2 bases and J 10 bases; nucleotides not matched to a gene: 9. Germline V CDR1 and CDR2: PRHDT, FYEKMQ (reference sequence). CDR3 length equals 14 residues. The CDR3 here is CASSLTRTGFAAFF. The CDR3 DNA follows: TGTGCCAGCAGCTTAACTAGGACAGGGTTTGCAGCTTTCTTT.

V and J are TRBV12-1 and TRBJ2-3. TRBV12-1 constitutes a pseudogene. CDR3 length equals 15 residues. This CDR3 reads CASSFVSRPGYTQYF. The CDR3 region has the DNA TGTGCCAGCAGCTTTGTCAGCCGGCCCGGCTATACGCAGTATTTT.

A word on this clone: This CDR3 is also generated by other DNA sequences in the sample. The CDR3 protein is CASSLGASQETQYF. The CDR3 nucleotides read TGCGCCAGCAGCTTGGGGGCATCTCAAGAGACCCAGTACTTC. This chain connects TRBV5-1 to TRBJ2-5, with no clear D. The CDR3 covers 14 residues. Germline V CDR1 and CDR2: SGHRS, YFSETQ. V was clipped by 0 bases and J by 2 bases, with 8 bases between them.

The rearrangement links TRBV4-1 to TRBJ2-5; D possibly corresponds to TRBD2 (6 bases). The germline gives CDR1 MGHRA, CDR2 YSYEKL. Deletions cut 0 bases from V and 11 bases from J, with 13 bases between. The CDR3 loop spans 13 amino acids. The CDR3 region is CASSQDLIREQYF. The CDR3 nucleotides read TGCGCCAGCAGCCAAGATTTGATCCGGGAGCAGTACTTC.

CDR3 DNA sequence: TGCGCCAGCACATACGGGAGCGAGAGCACCGGGGAGCTGTTTTTT. The encoded protein is CASTYGSESTGELFF. The V gene is TRBV5-1, the J gene TRBJ2-2, with D maybe TRBD2 (6 bases). The V and J ends lost 6 bases and 4 bases respectively, with 16 bases between them. The CDR3 length is 15 residues. Germline V gene lookup returns CDR1 SGHRS and CDR2 YFSETQ.

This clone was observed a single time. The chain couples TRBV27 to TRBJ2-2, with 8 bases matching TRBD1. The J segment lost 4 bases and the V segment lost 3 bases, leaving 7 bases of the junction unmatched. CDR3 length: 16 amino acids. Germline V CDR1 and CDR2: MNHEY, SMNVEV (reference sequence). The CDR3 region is CASSFGQGSGTGELFF. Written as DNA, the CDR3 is TGTGCCAGCAGTTTCGGACAGGGAAGTGGCACCGGGGAGCTGTTTTTT.

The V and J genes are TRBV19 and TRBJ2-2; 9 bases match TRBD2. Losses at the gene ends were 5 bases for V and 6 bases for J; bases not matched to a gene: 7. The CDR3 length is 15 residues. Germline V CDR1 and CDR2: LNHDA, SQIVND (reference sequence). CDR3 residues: CASSPGLAFPGELFF. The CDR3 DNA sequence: TGTGCCAGTAGTCCGGGACTAGCTTTCCCCGGGGAGCTGTTTTTT.

The CDR3 sequence: CASSLRTSGRVNTGELFF. For the CDR3, the DNA is TGCGCCAGCAGCCTACGGACTAGCGGGAGGGTTAACACCGGGGAGCTGTTTTTT. The V and J genes are TRBV5-1 and TRBJ2-2, with 15 positions matching TRBD2. This CDR3 comprises 18 residues. The V gene's germline CDR1 is SGHRS and CDR2 YFSETQ. The V segment lost 4 bases and the J segment 2 bases; nucleotides outside the gene matches: 6.

The DNA for the CDR3 is TGTGCCAGCAGGGGAGGACTAGCGATCGGTACGCAGTATTTT. This translates into CASRGGLAIGTQYF. V gene TRBV2 combines with J gene TRBJ2-3; 9 positions agree with TRBD2. The trim removed 6 bases at V and 8 bases at J, leaving 9 bases unmatched. The CDR3 has 14 residues. Germline CDR1 is SNHLY and CDR2 is FYNNEI.

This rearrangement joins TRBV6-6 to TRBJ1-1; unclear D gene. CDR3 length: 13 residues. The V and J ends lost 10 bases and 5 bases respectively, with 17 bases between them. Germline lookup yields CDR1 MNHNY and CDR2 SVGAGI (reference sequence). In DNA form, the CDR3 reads TGTGCCACCCGGAACGTAGTGGAGACTGAAGCTTTCTTT. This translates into CATRNVVETEAFF.

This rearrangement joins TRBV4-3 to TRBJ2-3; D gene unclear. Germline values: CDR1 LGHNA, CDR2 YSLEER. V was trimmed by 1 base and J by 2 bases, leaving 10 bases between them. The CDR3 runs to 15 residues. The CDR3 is CASSQGDSPTDTQYF. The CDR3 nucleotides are TGCGCCAGCAGCCAAGGTGACTCGCCCACAGATACGCAGTATTTT.

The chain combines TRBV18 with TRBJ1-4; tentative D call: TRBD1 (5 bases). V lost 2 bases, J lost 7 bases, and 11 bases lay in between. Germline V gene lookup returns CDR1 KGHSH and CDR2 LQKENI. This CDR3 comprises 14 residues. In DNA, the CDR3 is TGTGCCAGCTCACCAGGGGCGGAGGTTGAAAAACTGTTTTTT. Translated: CASSPGAEVEKLFF. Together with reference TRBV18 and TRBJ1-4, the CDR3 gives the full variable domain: NAGVMQNPRHLVRRRGQEARLRCSPMKGHSHVYWYRQLPEEGLKFMVYLQKENIIDESGMPKERFSAEFPKEGPSILRIQQVVRGDSAAYFCASSPGAEVEKLFFGSGTQLSVL.

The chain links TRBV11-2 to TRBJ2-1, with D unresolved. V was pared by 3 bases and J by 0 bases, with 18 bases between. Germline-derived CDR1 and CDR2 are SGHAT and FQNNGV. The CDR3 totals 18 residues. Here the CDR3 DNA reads TGTGCCAGCAGCTTCGTCCCCTGGCGCGAAAGCTCCTACAATGAGCAGTTCTTC. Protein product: CASSFVPWRESSYNEQFF. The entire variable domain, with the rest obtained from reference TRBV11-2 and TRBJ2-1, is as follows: EAGVAQSPRYKIIEKRQSVAFWCNPISGHATLYWYQQILGQGPKLLIQFQNNGVVDDSQLPKDRFSAERLKGVDSTLKIQPAKLEDSAVYLCASSFVPWRESSYNEQFFGPGTRLTVL.

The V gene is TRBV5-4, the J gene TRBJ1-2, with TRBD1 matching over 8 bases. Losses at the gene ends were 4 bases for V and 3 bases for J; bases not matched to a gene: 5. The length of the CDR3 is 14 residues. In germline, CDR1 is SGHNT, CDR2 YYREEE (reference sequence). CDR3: CASSHGQGYYGYTF. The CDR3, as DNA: TGTGCCAGCAGCCATGGACAGGGCTACTATGGCTACACCTTC.

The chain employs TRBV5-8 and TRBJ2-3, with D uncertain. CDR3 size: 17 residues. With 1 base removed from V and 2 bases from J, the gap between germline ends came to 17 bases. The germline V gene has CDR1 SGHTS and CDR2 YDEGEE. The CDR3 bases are TGTGCCAGCAGCTTGAAATGGGGTTCTCTTGTCACAGATACGCAGTATTTT. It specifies CASSLKWGSLVTDTQYF. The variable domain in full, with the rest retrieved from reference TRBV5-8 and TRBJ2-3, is EAGVTQSPTHLIKTRGQQATLRCSPISGHTSVYWYQQALGLGLQFLLWYDEGEERNRGNFPPRFSGRQFPNYSSELNVNALELEDSALYLCASSLKWGSLVTDTQYFGPGTRLTVL.